Listed below are T cell receptor beta chains from one sample, sequenced in a study of a mutant IDH1 vaccine in newly diagnosed glioma. Their cognate antigens are unknown. The assay was immunoSEQ multiplex PCR, and TCRdb's table has in-frame clones only and misses some. The table includes approximately 25,000 clones, roughly 80% detected once. Here the sequenced sample was PBMCs, taken from a glioma patient whose treatment included an IDH1 peptide vaccine. These receptors were taken from a man aged 35-49 years with glioma. Some clones in this sample may be carry-over from other donors' samples. Both conserved end residues are part of each CDR3. A D gene is named only where the DNA matches it firmly. Expanded clones get a size class; other rows say once, few or many, or leave the size out.

V	J	D	size	CDR3	DNA
TRBV9	TRBJ1-3	-	-	CASSVGGRSGNTIYF	TGTGCCAGCAGCGTAGGAGGGAGGTCTGGAAACACCATATATTTT
TRBV6-1	TRBJ1-6	-	once	CASRLKESYNSPLHF	TGTGCCAGCAGGTTGAAGGAATCCTATAATTCACCCCTCCACTTT
TRBV6-5	TRBJ2-1	-	-	CASSSRGVNNEQFF	TGTGCCAGCAGTTCCAGGGGAGTAAACAATGAGCAGTTCTTC
TRBV4-3	TRBJ1-1	-	once	CASSQDYRLNTEAFF	TGCGCCAGCAGCCAAGATTACAGGCTGAACACTGAAGCTTTCTTT
TRBV27	TRBJ1-6	-	-	CASSLAGTSSPLHF	TGTGCCAGCAGCTTGGCAGGGACCAGTTCACCCCTCCACTTT
TRBV5-6	TRBJ2-5	-	-	CASSPQGLQETQYF	TGTGCCAGCAGCCCTCAGGGGCTCCAAGAGACCCAGTACTTC
TRBV4-3	TRBJ1-6	-	-	CASSQDLAVYNSPLHF	TGCGCCAGCAGCCAAGATCTGGCCGTCTATAATTCACCCCTCCACTTT
TRBV4-1	TRBJ1-2	-	-	CASSHQGLLNYGYTF	TGCGCCAGCAGCCACCAGGGGCTCTTAAACTATGGCTACACCTTC
TRBV4-2	TRBJ2-5	TRBD2	-	CASSQALAGGTGTQYF	TGTGCCAGCAGCCAAGCACTAGCGGGGGGAACCGGGACCCAGTACTTC
TRBV19	TRBJ1-1	-	-	CASTPGGIGMNTEAFF	TGTGCCAGTACCCCCGGGGGGATAGGAATGAACACTGAAGCTTTCTTT
TRBV28	TRBJ2-7	TRBD2	-	CASSWGGYEQYF	TGTGCCAGCAGTTGGGGAGGGTACGAGCAGTACTTC
TRBV9	TRBJ1-1	-	-	CASSVGGGSMNTEAFF	TGTGCCAGCAGCGTAGGGGGGGGGAGCATGAACACTGAAGCTTTCTTT
TRBV2	TRBJ1-2	-	-	CASSAGLWGYTF	TGTGCCAGCAGTGCGGGACTTTGGGGCTACACCTTC
TRBV5-1	TRBJ1-2	-	-	CASSLGGRGNYGYTF	TGCGCCAGCAGCTTGGGGGGCAGGGGTAACTATGGCTACACCTTC
TRBV30	TRBJ1-1	-	-	CAWTPLNTEAFF	TGTGCCTGGACACCCCTGAACACTGAAGCTTTCTTT
TRBV19	TRBJ1-5	-	-	CATPPPVANQPQHF	TGTGCCACCCCCCCACCGGTAGCCAATCAGCCCCAGCATTTT
TRBV7-6	TRBJ1-1	-	-	CASSLEGHQNTEAFF	TGTGCCAGCAGCTTAGAGGGACACCAGAACACTGAAGCTTTCTTT
TRBV6-1	TRBJ1-1	-	-	CASTKNTEAFF	TGTGCCAGCACCAAGAACACTGAAGCTTTCTTT
TRBV30	TRBJ1-1	-	-	CAWSVPGVTEAFF	TGTGCCTGGAGTGTACCAGGGGTAACCGAAGCTTTCTTT
TRBV6-1	TRBJ2-3	-	-	CASSALRGADTQYF	TGTGCCAGCAGTGCCCTGAGGGGGGCAGATACGCAGTATTTT
TRBV7-2	TRBJ1-6	TRBD1	-	CASSARTGGRYSPLHF	TGTGCCAGCAGCGCGAGGACAGGGGGTAGGTACTCACCCCTCCACTTT
TRBV6-1	TRBJ2-2	TRBD1	-	CASSIQGAYTGELFF	TGTGCCAGCAGTATACAGGGGGCGTACACCGGGGAGCTGTTTTTT
TRBV7-2	TRBJ2-7	-	-	CASSQQGGTAYEQYF	TGTGCCAGCAGCCAGCAGGGGGGTACGGCCTACGAGCAGTACTTC
TRBV5-1	TRBJ1-1	-	-	CASSLVTGGERAFF	TGCGCCAGCAGCTTGGTGACGGGGGGCGAGCGAGCTTTCTTT
TRBV5-6	TRBJ2-5	-	-	CASSRDWKETQYF	TGTGCCAGCAGCCGGGACTGGAAAGAGACCCAGTACTTC